Listed below are T cell receptor beta chains from one sample, sequenced in a study of identical twins. Each CDR3 protein gets one entry after TCRdb re-called the 5' RACE reads with MiXCR. The sample has 250,000 to 300,000 distinct CDR3 sequences, around 9.7% seen once. A further study also used this sample, focusing on yellow fever vaccine responses in identical twins.

Material: CD8+ T cells sorted from blood. Receptor source: a woman under 30 in good health. Each CDR3 is given with its conserved first and last residue. A D gene is named only where the DNA matches it firmly. Only some rows state a clone size, as once, few, many or a class for expanded clones.

V: TRBV13
D: TRBD1
J: TRBJ2-5
size: many
CDR3: CASSSRQGAIIETQYF
DNA: TGTGCCAGCAGCAGTAGACAGGGGGCGATTATAGAGACCCAGTACTTC

V: TRBV9
D: TRBD1
J: TRBJ2-4
size: many
CDR3: CASSTGAAKNIQYF
DNA: TGTGCCAGCAGTACAGGGGCGGCCAAAAACATTCAGTACTTC

V: TRBV18
D: NA
J: TRBJ2-7
size: once
CDR3: CASSPWRDKDEQYF
DNA: TGTGCCAGCTCACCTTGGAGGGATAAGGACGAGCAGTACTTC

V: TRBV29-1
D: NA
J: TRBJ1-1
size: NA
CDR3: CSVPPGTGAPRTEAFF
DNA: TGCAGCGTTCCCCCAGGTACGGGGGCGCCGAGGACTGAAGCTTTCTTT

V: TRBV11-3
D: NA
J: TRBJ2-1
size: NA
CDR3: CASSLGGEYNEQFF
DNA: TGTGCCAGCAGCTTAGGCGGGGAGTACAATGAGCAGTTCTTC

V: TRBV5-6
D: TRBD2
J: TRBJ2-5
size: few
CDR3: CASSLWDYRIETQYF
DNA: TGTGCCAGCAGCTTGTGGGACTATCGGATTGAGACCCAGTACTTC

V: TRBV12-3/TRBV12-4
D: NA
J: TRBJ2-7
size: many
CDR3: CASSFRGSMEQYF
DNA: TGTGCCAGCAGTTTCAGGGGCAGCATGGAGCAGTACTTC

V: TRBV27
D: NA
J: TRBJ1-5
size: NA
CDR3: CASSFGGINQPQHF
DNA: TGTGCCAGCAGTTTCGGGGGGATCAATCAGCCCCAGCATTTT

V: TRBV15
D: NA
J: TRBJ2-1
size: few
CDR3: CATSREATEQFF
DNA: TGTGCCACCAGCAGAGAGGCAACCGAGCAGTTCTTC

V: TRBV7-9
D: NA
J: TRBJ2-7
size: NA
CDR3: CASSPTAGHEQYF
DNA: TGTGCCAGCAGCCCGACGGCCGGGCACGAGCAGTACTTC

V: TRBV4-3
D: NA
J: TRBJ1-1
size: few
CDR3: CASSQASRLNTEAFF
DNA: TGCGCCAGCAGCCAAGCTAGCCGGCTGAACACTGAAGCTTTCTTT

V: TRBV5-1
D: TRBD2
J: TRBJ2-1
size: few
CDR3: CASSLTGGAREQFF
DNA: TGCGCCAGCAGTCTCACCGGGGGGGCAAGGGAGCAGTTCTTC

V: TRBV15
D: TRBD2
J: TRBJ2-5
size: few
CDR3: CATSPGRGKTQYF
DNA: TGTGCCACCAGCCCAGGGAGGGGAAAGACCCAGTACTTC

V: TRBV4-3
D: NA
J: TRBJ2-3
size: NA
CDR3: CGSSQDSGNTDTQYF
DNA: TGCGGCAGCAGCCAAGATTCGGGGAACACAGATACGCAGTATTTT

V: TRBV7-6
D: TRBD2
J: TRBJ2-2
size: NA
CDR3: CASSNPPPGTLAGLRTGELFF
DNA: TGTGCCAGCAGCAACCCACCCCCGGGGACGCTAGCGGGGTTACGCACCGGGGAGCTGTTTTTT

V: TRBV28
D: NA
J: TRBJ2-5
size: few
CDR3: CASSLRGQETQYF
DNA: TGTGCCAGCAGTTTAAGGGGGCAAGAGACCCAGTACTTC

V: TRBV5-1
D: TRBD2
J: TRBJ2-1
size: once
CDR3: CASSLEGGGASNEQFF
DNA: TGCGCCAGCAGCTTGGAGGGCGGGGGAGCTTCCAATGAGCAGTTCTTC

V: TRBV4-3
D: NA
J: TRBJ2-4
size: many
CDR3: CASSQDFYISKNIQYF
DNA: TGCGCCAGCAGCCAAGATTTTTACATTTCCAAAAACATTCAGTACTTC

V: TRBV28
D: TRBD1
J: TRBJ2-7
size: many
CDR3: CATGQGGDLNEQYF
DNA: TGTGCCACGGGACAGGGGGGAGACCTCAACGAGCAGTACTTC

V: TRBV4-2
D: TRBD2
J: TRBJ2-3
size: few
CDR3: CASSQDERGGLASTDTQYF
DNA: TGTGCCAGCAGCCAAGATGAACGCGGGGGGCTGGCTAGCACAGATACGCAGTATTTT

V: TRBV4-1
D: NA
J: TRBJ2-7
size: NA
CDR3: CASSQEGSRGYSSYEQYF
DNA: TGCGCCAGCAGCCAAGAGGGGTCAAGGGGTTATAGTTCCTACGAGCAGTACTTC

V: TRBV6-4
D: NA
J: TRBJ2-6
size: few
CDR3: CASSADHSGANVLTF
DNA: TGTGCCAGCAGTGCCGATCACTCTGGGGCCAACGTCCTGACTTTC

V: TRBV11-2
D: NA
J: TRBJ2-7
size: NA
CDR3: CASNPQTDFYEQYF
DNA: TGTGCCAGCAACCCCCAGACAGATTTCTACGAGCAGTACTTC

V: TRBV24-1
D: NA
J: TRBJ2-5
size: many
CDR3: CATSDLGEETQYF
DNA: TGTGCCACCAGTGATTTAGGAGAAGAGACCCAGTACTTC

V: TRBV11-2
D: TRBD2
J: TRBJ2-3
size: NA
CDR3: CASSPGLAEFTDTQYF
DNA: TGTGCCAGCAGCCCCGGACTAGCGGAGTTCACAGATACGCAGTATTTT

V: TRBV18
D: TRBD1
J: TRBJ2-5
size: NA
CDR3: CASSPPRDRGIIVEETQYF
DNA: TGTGCCAGCTCACCACCCCGGGACAGGGGGATTATAGTAGAAGAGACCCAGTACTTC

V: TRBV6-6
D: NA
J: TRBJ2-3
size: many
CDR3: CASSYKDDLGRQYF
DNA: TGTGCCAGCAGTTACAAAGACGACCTAGGGAGGCAGTATTTT

V: TRBV27
D: TRBD1
J: TRBJ2-5
size: NA
CDR3: CASSLSATGRQETQYF
DNA: TGTGCCAGCAGTTTATCTGCGACAGGGCGGCAAGAGACCCAGTACTTC

V: TRBV9
D: NA
J: TRBJ2-4
size: few
CDR3: CASSVRGDLLAKNIRYF
DNA: TGTGCCAGCAGCGTGAGAGGGGACCTTCTAGCCAAAAACATTCGGTACTTC

V: TRBV15
D: NA
J: TRBJ2-1
size: many
CDR3: CATSRDRNSYNEQFF
DNA: TGTGCCACCAGCAGAGACAGGAACTCCTACAATGAGCAGTTCTTC

V: TRBV7-8
D: NA
J: TRBJ2-1
size: NA
CDR3: CASSLERQYIFF
DNA: TGTGCCAGCAGCTTAGAACGACAGTATATCTTCTTC

V: TRBV4-2
D: TRBD1
J: TRBJ1-1
size: many
CDR3: CASSQDLTGGTEAFF
DNA: TGTGCCAGCAGCCAAGATTTGACAGGGGGCACTGAAGCTTTCTTT

V: TRBV4-3
D: TRBD2
J: TRBJ2-7
size: many
CDR3: CASSQDRLAGFNEQYF
DNA: TGCGCCAGCAGCCAAGATCGGCTAGCGGGTTTCAACGAGCAGTACTTC

V: TRBV6-2/TRBV6-3
D: NA
J: TRBJ2-3
size: many
CDR3: CASSPGGGADTQYF
DNA: TGTGCCAGCAGCCCCGGAGGGGGTGCAGATACGCAGTATTTT

V: TRBV20-1
D: NA
J: TRBJ1-3
size: NA
CDR3: CSARDSYSGNTIYF
DNA: TGCAGTGCTAGAGACAGTTACTCTGGAAACACCATATATTTT

V: TRBV2
D: NA
J: TRBJ1-1
size: many
CDR3: CASTSSSPALPEAFF
DNA: TGTGCCAGCACCAGCAGCTCCCCGGCCCTCCCTGAAGCTTTCTTT

V: TRBV29-1
D: NA
J: TRBJ2-7
size: many
CDR3: CSVSSPHEQYF
DNA: TGCAGCGTTTCCAGTCCCCACGAGCAGTACTTC

V: TRBV7-8
D: TRBD2
J: TRBJ2-5
size: few
CDR3: CASSWGGKETQYF
DNA: TGTGCCAGCAGCTGGGGGGGAAAAGAGACCCAGTACTTC

V: TRBV9
D: TRBD1
J: TRBJ1-2
size: many
CDR3: CASSETPTGGGPYGYTF
DNA: TGTGCCAGCAGCGAGACCCCGACAGGGGGGGGACCTTATGGCTACACCTTC

V: TRBV7-9
D: TRBD1
J: TRBJ2-7
size: NA
CDR3: CASSLEPGQGIYEQYF
DNA: TGTGCCAGCAGCTTAGAGCCGGGACAGGGGATCTACGAGCAGTACTTC

V: TRBV5-6
D: NA
J: TRBJ2-7
size: few
CDR3: CASIGVRDGAYEQYF
DNA: TGTGCCAGCATTGGGGTCCGGGACGGGGCCTACGAGCAGTACTTC

V: TRBV12-3/TRBV12-4
D: NA
J: TRBJ2-1
size: many
CDR3: CASSFSSTYNEQFF
DNA: TGTGCCAGCAGTTTTAGCAGCACCTACAATGAGCAGTTCTTC

V: TRBV29-1
D: TRBD1
J: TRBJ1-1
size: NA
CDR3: CSVHGTGGLMNTEAFF
DNA: TGCAGCGTTCACGGGACAGGGGGGTTGATGAACACTGAAGCTTTCTTT

V: TRBV11-1
D: TRBD1
J: TRBJ2-5
size: few
CDR3: CASSTRDRGIQETQYF
DNA: TGTGCCAGCAGCACCCGGGACAGGGGGATCCAAGAGACCCAGTACTTC

V: TRBV20-1
D: NA
J: TRBJ2-7
size: NA
CDR3: CSARPEGQLEQYF
DNA: TGCAGTGCTAGGCCTGAGGGGCAGCTCGAGCAGTACTTC

V: TRBV11-2
D: NA
J: TRBJ2-2
size: NA
CDR3: CASTFVSGELFF
DNA: TGTGCCAGCACCTTCGTATCCGGGGAGCTGTTTTTT